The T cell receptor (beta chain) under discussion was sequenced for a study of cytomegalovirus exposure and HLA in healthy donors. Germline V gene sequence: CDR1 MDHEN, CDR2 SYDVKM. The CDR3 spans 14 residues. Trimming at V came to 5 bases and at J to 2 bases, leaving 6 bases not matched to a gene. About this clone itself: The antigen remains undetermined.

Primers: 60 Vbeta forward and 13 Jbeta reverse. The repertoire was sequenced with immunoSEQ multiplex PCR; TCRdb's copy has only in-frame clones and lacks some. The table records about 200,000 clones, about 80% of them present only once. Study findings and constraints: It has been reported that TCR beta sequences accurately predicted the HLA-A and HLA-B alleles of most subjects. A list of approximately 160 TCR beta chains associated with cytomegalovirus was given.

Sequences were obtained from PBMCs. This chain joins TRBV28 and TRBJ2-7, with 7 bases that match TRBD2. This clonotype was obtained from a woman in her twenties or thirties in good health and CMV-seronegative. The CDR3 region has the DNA TGTGCCAGCAGTACCGGGACTATAACCTACGAGCAGTACTTC. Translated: CASSTGTITYEQYF.